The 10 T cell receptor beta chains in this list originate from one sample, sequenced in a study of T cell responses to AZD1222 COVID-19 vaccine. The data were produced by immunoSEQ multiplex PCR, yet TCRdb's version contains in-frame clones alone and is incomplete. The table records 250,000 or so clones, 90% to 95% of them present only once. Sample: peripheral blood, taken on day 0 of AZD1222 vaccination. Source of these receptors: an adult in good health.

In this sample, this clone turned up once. CDR3 amino acids: CASSLWGRTISYTF. In DNA, the CDR3 is TGTGCCAGCAGTTTATGGGGACGAACAATCAGCTACACCTTC. This chain links TRBV28 with TRBJ1-2; D might be TRBD1 (5 bases). CDR3 length: 14 amino acids. Germline V gene data show CDR1 as MDHEN and CDR2 as SYDVKM. V was clipped by 0 bases and J by 9 bases, with 14 bases between them.

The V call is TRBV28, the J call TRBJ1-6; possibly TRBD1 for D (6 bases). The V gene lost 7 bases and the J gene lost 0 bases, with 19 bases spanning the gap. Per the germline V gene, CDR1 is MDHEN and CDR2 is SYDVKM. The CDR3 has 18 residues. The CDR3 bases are TGTGCCAGCATCCAAGGCAGGGGCCTACGCTCCTATAATTCACCCCTCCACTTT. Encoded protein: CASIQGRGLRSYNSPLHF.

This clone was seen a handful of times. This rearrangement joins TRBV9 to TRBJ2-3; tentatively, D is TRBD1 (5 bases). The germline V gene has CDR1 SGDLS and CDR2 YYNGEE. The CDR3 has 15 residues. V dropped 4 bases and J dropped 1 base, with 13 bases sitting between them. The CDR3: CASSSRTPGTDTQYF. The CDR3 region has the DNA TGTGCCAGCAGCTCACGGACACCTGGCACAGATACGCAGTATTTT.

Here the CDR3 DNA reads TGTGCCAGCGGTTGGGACGGGGGGGAGACCCAGTACTTC. This translates into CASGWDGGETQYF. This rearrangement joins TRBV2 to TRBJ2-5; TRBD2 agrees at 7 bases. Unmatched junction bases numbered 8, after V lost 8 bases and J lost 5 bases. The length of the CDR3 is 13 residues. Per the germline V gene, CDR1 is SNHLY and CDR2 is FYNNEI.

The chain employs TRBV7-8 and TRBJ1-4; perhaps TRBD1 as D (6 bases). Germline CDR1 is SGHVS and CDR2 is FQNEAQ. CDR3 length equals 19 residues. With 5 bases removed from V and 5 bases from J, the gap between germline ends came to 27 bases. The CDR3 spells CASSAVGRGRGGPNEKLFF. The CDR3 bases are TGTGCCAGCAGCGCCGTCGGCAGGGGAAGAGGTGGCCCGAATGAAAAACTGTTTTTT.

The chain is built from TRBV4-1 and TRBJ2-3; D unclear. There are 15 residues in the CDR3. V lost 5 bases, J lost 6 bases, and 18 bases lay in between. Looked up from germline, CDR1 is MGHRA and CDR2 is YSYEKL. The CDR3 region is CASSEPKEGRDTQYF. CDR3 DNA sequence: TGCGCCAGCAGCGAGCCAAAAGAAGGACGTGATACGCAGTATTTT.

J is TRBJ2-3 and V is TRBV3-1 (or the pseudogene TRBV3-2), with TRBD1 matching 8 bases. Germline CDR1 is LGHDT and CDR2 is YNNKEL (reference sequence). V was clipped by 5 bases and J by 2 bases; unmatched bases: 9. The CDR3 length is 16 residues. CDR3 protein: CASSSTWTGTTDTQYF. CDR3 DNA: TGTGCCAGCAGCTCTACTTGGACAGGGACCACAGATACGCAGTATTTT.

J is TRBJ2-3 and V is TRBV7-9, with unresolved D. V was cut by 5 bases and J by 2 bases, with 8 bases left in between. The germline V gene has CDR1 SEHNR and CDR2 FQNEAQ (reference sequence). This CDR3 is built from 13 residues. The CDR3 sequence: CASSPYLTDTQYF. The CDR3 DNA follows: TGTGCCAGCAGCCCCTACCTCACAGATACGCAGTATTTT.

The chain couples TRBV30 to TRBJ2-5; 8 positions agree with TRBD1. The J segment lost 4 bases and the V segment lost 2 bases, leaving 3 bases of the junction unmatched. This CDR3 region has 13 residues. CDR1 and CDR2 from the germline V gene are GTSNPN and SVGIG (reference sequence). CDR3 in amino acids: CAWSNRGRETQYF. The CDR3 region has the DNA TGTGCCTGGAGTAACAGGGGGAGAGAGACCCAGTACTTC.

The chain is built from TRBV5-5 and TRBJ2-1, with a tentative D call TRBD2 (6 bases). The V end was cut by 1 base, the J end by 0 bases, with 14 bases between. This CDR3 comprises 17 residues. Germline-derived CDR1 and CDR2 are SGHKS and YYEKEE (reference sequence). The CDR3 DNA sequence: TGTGCCAGCAGCTTGTTTCCCGGGGGTAGCTCCTACAATGAGCAGTTCTTC. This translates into CASSLFPGGSSYNEQFF.